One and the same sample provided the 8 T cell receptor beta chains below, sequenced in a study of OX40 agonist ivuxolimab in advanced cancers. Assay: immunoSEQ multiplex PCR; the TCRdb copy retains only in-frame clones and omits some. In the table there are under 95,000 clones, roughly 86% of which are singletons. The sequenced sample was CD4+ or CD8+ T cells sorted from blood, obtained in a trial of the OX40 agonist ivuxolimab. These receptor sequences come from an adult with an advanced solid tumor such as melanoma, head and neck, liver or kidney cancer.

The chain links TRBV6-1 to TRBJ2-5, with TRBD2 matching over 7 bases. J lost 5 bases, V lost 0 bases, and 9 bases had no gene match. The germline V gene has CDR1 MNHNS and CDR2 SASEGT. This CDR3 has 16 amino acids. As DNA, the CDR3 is TGTGCCAGCAGTGAAGCGGGGGGGAGGGCCGGTGAGACCCAGTACTTC. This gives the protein CASSEAGGRAGETQYF.

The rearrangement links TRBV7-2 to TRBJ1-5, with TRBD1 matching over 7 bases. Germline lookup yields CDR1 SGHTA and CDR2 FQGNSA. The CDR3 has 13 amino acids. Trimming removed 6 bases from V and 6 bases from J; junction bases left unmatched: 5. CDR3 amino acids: CASRMGQTQPQHF. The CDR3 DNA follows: TGTGCCAGCAGGATGGGACAGACTCAGCCCCAGCATTTT.

The CDR3 coding sequence is TGTGCCAGTAGTATGTGGGGGTTTAGAGATCACACCGGGGAGCTGTTTTTT. Amino acids: CASSMWGFRDHTGELFF. The chain has TRBV19 and TRBJ2-2; tentatively, D is TRBD1 or TRBD2 (5 bases each). The V gene lost 3 bases and the J gene lost 3 bases, with 17 bases spanning the gap. The CDR3 extends over 17 amino acids. CDR1 and CDR2 (germline): LNHDA, SQIVND (reference sequence).

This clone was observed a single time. DNA for the CDR3: TGCGCCAGCAGGGGGACTAGCGGCACAGATACGCAGTATTTT. Amino acids: CASRGTSGTDTQYF. The chain uses TRBV10-2 and TRBJ2-3; 10 nucleotides agree with TRBD2. Germline CDR1 WSHSY, CDR2 SAAADI. Trimming cost V 6 bases and J 1 base; bases outside gene matches: 1. CDR3 size: 14 residues.

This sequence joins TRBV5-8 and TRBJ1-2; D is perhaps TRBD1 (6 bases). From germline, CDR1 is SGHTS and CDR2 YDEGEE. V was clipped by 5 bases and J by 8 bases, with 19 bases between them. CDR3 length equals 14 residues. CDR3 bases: TGTGCCAGCAGGAACCCAGGGGCCACTAGAGGCTACACCTTC. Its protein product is CASRNPGATRGYTF. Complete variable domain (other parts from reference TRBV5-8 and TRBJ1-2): EAGVTQSPTHLIKTRGQQATLRCSPISGHTSVYWYQQALGLGLQFLLWYDEGEERNRGNFPPRFSGRQFPNYSSELNVNALELEDSALYLCASRNPGATRGYTFGSGTRLTVV.

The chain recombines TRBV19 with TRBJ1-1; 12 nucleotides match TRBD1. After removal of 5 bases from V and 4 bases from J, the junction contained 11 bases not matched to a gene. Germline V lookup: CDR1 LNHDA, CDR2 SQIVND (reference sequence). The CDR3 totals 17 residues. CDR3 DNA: TGTGCCAGTAGTCCGACCGGGACAGGGGGCTGGGGCACTGAAGCTTTCTTT. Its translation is CASSPTGTGGWGTEAFF.

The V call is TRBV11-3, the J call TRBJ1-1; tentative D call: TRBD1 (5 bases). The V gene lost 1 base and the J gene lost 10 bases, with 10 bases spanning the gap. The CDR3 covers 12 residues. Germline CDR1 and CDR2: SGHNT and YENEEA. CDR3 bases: TGTGCCAGCAGCTTAGGAGGGGAGAGAGCTTTCTTT. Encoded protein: CASSLGGERAFF.

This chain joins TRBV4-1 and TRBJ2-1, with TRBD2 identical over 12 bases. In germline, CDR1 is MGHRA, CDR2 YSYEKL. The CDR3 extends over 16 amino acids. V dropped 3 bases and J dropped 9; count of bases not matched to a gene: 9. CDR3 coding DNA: TGCGCCAGCAGCCAGGGACTAGCGGGTCCCTCTGGTGAGCAGTTCTTC. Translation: CASSQGLAGPSGEQFF.